Below are 17 T cell receptor beta chains sequenced from a single sample in a study of breast tumors, draining lymph nodes, adjacent tissues. TCRdb reprocessed the multiplex PCR reads via MiXCR and lists one record per CDR3 protein. Of about 60,000 distinct CDR3 sequences in the sample, 45% to 65% were seen once. The specimen sequenced was breast tumor tissue. The receptor set was obtained from a female donor with breast cancer. Some clones in this sample may be carry-over from other donors' samples.

The V call is TRBV11-2, the J call TRBJ2-7; tentatively, D is TRBD1 (7 bases). This CDR3 contains 12 residues. V lost 6 bases and J 6 bases, leaving 12 bases between the germline ends. CDR1 is SGHAT, CDR2 FQNNGV, per germline. The CDR3 DNA reads TGTGCCAGCAGACCAGGGGGGCCCGAGCAGTACTTC. Its protein is CASRPGGPEQYF.

This clonotype was seen a few times. The chain uses TRBV10-3 and TRBJ2-7, with 7 bases matching TRBD1. This CDR3 is built from 13 residues. Looked up from germline, CDR1 is ENHRY and CDR2 is SYGVKD. The ends lost 0 bases at V and 5 bases at J; junction bases unmatched: 1. This CDR3 is CAISESGQHEQYF. Here the CDR3 DNA reads TGTGCCATCAGTGAGTCGGGACAGCACGAGCAGTACTTC.

Note on this clonotype: A read error may explain this, as a much larger clone is one base away. This chain joins TRBV3-2 and TRBJ2-1; no DNA check was done on the table's D call, TRBD2. TRBV3-2 is recorded as a pseudogene. The CDR3 extends over 16 amino acids. CDR3 nucleotide sequence: TGTGCCAGCAGCCAAGGGCCGGGAGGGCCCCCCAATGAGCAGTTCTTC. It specifies CASSQGPGGPPNEQFF.

This clonotype was seen just once. The V gene is TRBV19, the J gene TRBJ1-4, with 8 bases aligning to TRBD1. The length of the CDR3 is 15 residues. The trim removed 5 bases at V and 6 bases at J, leaving 8 bases unmatched. Germline CDR1 reads LNHDA; CDR2 reads SQIVND (reference sequence). CDR3 sequence reads: CASSLLDRGDEKLFF. The CDR3 coding sequence is TGTGCCAGTAGTTTACTCGACAGGGGAGATGAAAAACTGTTTTTT.

This clonotype was seen once. The chain joins TRBV3-1 to TRBJ1-6, with a possible D match to TRBD1 (5 bases). CDR3 length: 15 residues. Germline CDR1 reads LGHDT; CDR2 reads YNNKEL (reference sequence). Trimming cost V 4 bases and J 9 bases, with 16 bases left between them. In DNA form, the CDR3 reads TGTGCCAGCAGCCCGGACGGAAGGGGTGGTTCACCCCTCCACTTT. This gives the protein CASSPDGRGGSPLHF.

This clonotype occurred once. The chain carries TRBV10-3 and TRBJ1-5, with D perhaps TRBD1 (5 bases). The V and J ends lost 3 bases and 6 bases respectively, with 12 bases between them. This CDR3 contains 14 residues. Germline V CDR1 and CDR2: ENHRY, SYGVKD. The CDR3 DNA reads TGTGCCATCAGTGATCCGGGGACGGGTCAGCCCCAGCATTTT. This translates into CAISDPGTGQPQHF.

This clonotype occurred many times. J is TRBJ2-5 and V is TRBV6-1; maybe TRBD1 (5 bases). V lost 3 bases and J 5 bases, leaving 13 bases between the germline ends. This CDR3 has 14 residues. CDR1 is MNHNS, CDR2 SASEGT, per germline. The CDR3 is CASSEGRGVETQYF. The CDR3 coding sequence is TGTGCCAGCAGTGAGGGAAGGGGCGTGGAGACCCAGTACTTC.

The V call is TRBV7-6, the J call TRBJ2-7; TRBD2 aligns across 8 bases. Germline-derived CDR1 and CDR2 are SGHVS and FNYEAQ. The V gene end was trimmed by 5 bases and the J gene end by 1 base; junction bases not matched to a gene: 10. CDR3 size: 16 residues. CDR3 sequence (DNA): TGTGCCAGCAGCCCTCAACCGACGGGAGGGTCCTACGAGCAGTACTTC. This codes for CASSPQPTGGSYEQYF.

The chain employs TRBV29-1 and TRBJ2-2; D gene uncertain. Germline lookup yields CDR1 SQVTM and CDR2 ANQGSEA. The V end lost 6 bases, the J end lost 0 bases, and 5 bases lay between the germline ends. This CDR3 is built from 12 residues. The CDR3 loop reads CSVGTNTGELFF. The CDR3 DNA sequence: TGCAGCGTGGGAACGAACACCGGGGAGCTGTTTTTT.

The sample holds a few counts of this clonotype. The V gene is TRBV20-1, the J gene TRBJ1-6; 10 positions match TRBD1. CDR1 and CDR2 from the germline V gene are DFQATT and SNEGSKA (reference sequence). The CDR3 sequence is 13 residues long. The CDR3 DNA follows: TGCAGCGGGACAGGGGCTTATAATTCACCCCTCCACTTT. This translates into CSGTGAYNSPLHF.

This clonotype was detected many times. The chain links TRBV20-1 to TRBJ2-1; TRBD2 agrees at 9 bases. CDR3 length: 15 residues. The germline V gene has CDR1 DFQATT and CDR2 SNEGSKA (reference sequence). After removal of 1 base from V and 7 bases from J, the junction contained 8 bases not matched to a gene. The CDR3 loop reads CSARVGAGGFNEQFF. CDR3 coding DNA: TGCAGTGCTAGAGTGGGAGCGGGGGGATTTAATGAGCAGTTCTTC.

This clonotype was counted at least ten times. This chain links TRBV28 with TRBJ2-5, with 7 nucleotides matching TRBD2. With V trimmed by 4 bases and J by 7 bases, 3 bases remained unmatched. CDR1 is MDHEN and CDR2 is SYDVKM in the germline V gene. This CDR3 spans 12 amino acids. The CDR3 nucleotides are TGTGCCAGCAGTTGGGCTAGCGGGACCCAGTACTTC. The encoded protein is CASSWASGTQYF.

This clonotype was found many times. J is TRBJ1-1 and V is TRBV2; possibly TRBD1 for D (5 bases). The CDR3 is 13 residues long. Looked up from germline, CDR1 is SNHLY and CDR2 is FYNNEI. The V end lost 9 bases, the J end lost 2 bases, and 13 bases lay between the germline ends. Here the CDR3 reads CASPNQGNTEAFF. CDR3 DNA: TGTGCCAGTCCCAATCAGGGCAACACTGAAGCTTTCTTT.

This clonotype showed up many times. The chain has TRBV6-1 and TRBJ1-2; 9 bases agree with TRBD1. In germline, CDR1 is MNHNS, CDR2 SASEGT. The V and J ends lost 4 bases and 2 bases, in that order; junction bases with no gene match: 5. The CDR3 is made up of 15 amino acids. The CDR3 DNA reads TGTGCCAGCAGTGCCCTAACAGGGGGCAACTATGGCTACACCTTC. Encoded protein: CASSALTGGNYGYTF.

This clonotype was seen at least ten times. This rearrangement joins TRBV7-2 to TRBJ1-1; D is undetermined. V was cut by 5 bases and J by 2 bases, with 6 bases left in between. The CDR3 has 12 amino acids. CDR1 is SGHTA, CDR2 FQGNSA, per germline. Here the CDR3 reads CASSRANTEAFF. The CDR3 nucleotides read TGTGCCAGCAGCAGGGCTAACACTGAAGCTTTCTTT.

V gene TRBV7-6 combines with J gene TRBJ1-2; D gene unclear. Germline V gene data show CDR1 as SGHVS and CDR2 as FNYEAQ. The CDR3 consists of 16 residues. V was clipped by 5 bases and J by 5 bases, with 21 bases between them. The CDR3 here is CASSPGSTRSDYGYTF. DNA of the CDR3: TGTGCCAGCAGCCCGGGGTCCACACGATCCGATTATGGCTACACCTTC.

This clonotype was counted many times. The rearrangement uses TRBV5-1 and TRBJ2-1, with unresolved D. This CDR3 spans 15 amino acids. The V and J ends lost 3 bases and 8 bases respectively, with 18 bases between them. The V gene's germline CDR1 is SGHRS and CDR2 YFSETQ. The CDR3 loop reads CASSWTDPGLDEQFF. CDR3 DNA sequence: TGCGCCAGCAGCTGGACGGACCCCGGGTTGGATGAGCAGTTCTTC.